These 8 T cell receptor beta chains came from one sample sequenced in a study of cytomegalovirus exposure and HLA in healthy donors. The PCR ran on 60 Vbeta and 13 Jbeta primers. Assay: immunoSEQ multiplex PCR; the TCRdb copy retains only in-frame clones and omits some. The sample has approximately 140,000 clones; 81% are singletons. Sample: PBMCs. All receptors derive from a man aged 18 to 30 in good health and CMV-seronegative.

The genes are TRBV19 and TRBJ1-5; the D gene is possibly TRBD1 (5 bases). V was trimmed by 3 bases and J by 3 bases, leaving 15 bases between them. Germline V gene sequence: CDR1 LNHDA, CDR2 SQIVND (reference sequence). The CDR3 spans 16 residues. For the CDR3, the DNA is TGTGCCAGTAGTATGGCGAGACAGCCCACCAATCAGCCCCAGCATTTT. Translating it yields CASSMARQPTNQPQHF. The whole variable domain, remainder taken from reference TRBV19 and TRBJ1-5, is DGGITQSPKYLFRKEGQNVTLSCEQNLNHDAMYWYRQDPGQGLRLIYYSQIVNDFQKGDIAEGYSVSREKKESFPLTVTSAQKNPTAFYLCASSMARQPTNQPQHFGDGTRLSIL.

V is TRBV18 and J is TRBJ1-2; 8 positions match TRBD1. The CDR3 spans 14 residues. V lost 2 bases to trimming and J lost 4 bases; unmatched junction nucleotides: 3. Germline V gene lookup returns CDR1 KGHSH and CDR2 LQKENI. The CDR3 is CASSPGDRGYGYTF. The CDR3 DNA sequence: TGTGCCAGCTCACCAGGCGACAGGGGCTATGGCTACACCTTC.

CDR3 sequence reads: CASSLSAGGTDTQYF. CDR3 nucleotide sequence: TGTGCCAGCAGCTTATCGGCGGGGGGCACAGATACGCAGTATTTT. This chain joins TRBV7-3 and TRBJ2-3; 7 bases align to TRBD2. The CDR3 sequence is 15 residues long. J lost 1 base, V lost 2 bases, and 3 bases had no gene match. Germline CDR1 is SGHTA and CDR2 is FQGTGA.

The chain recombines TRBV9 with TRBJ2-1; 9 bases align to TRBD2. The germline V gene has CDR1 SGDLS and CDR2 YYNGEE. The trim removed 0 bases at V and 7 bases at J, leaving 5 bases unmatched. The CDR3 covers 15 residues. The CDR3 DNA follows: TGTGCCAGCAGCGTAGTCAGCGGGGGGTTTAATGAGCAGTTCTTC. Amino acids: CASSVVSGGFNEQFF.

This chain connects TRBV19 to TRBJ1-2; TRBD1 matches at 9 bases. Germline assignment: CDR1 LNHDA and CDR2 SQIVND (reference sequence). The CDR3 has 13 residues. V lost 6 bases and J lost 8; bases outside the gene matches: 7. CDR3 DNA sequence: TGTGCCAGTAGACATACAGGGGGCGAAGGCTACACCTTC. Its translation is CASRHTGGEGYTF.

This chain links TRBV9 with TRBJ1-2; D gene uncertain. The CDR3 has 12 residues. Germline V lookup: CDR1 SGDLS, CDR2 YYNGEE. Trimming stripped 3 bases from V and 4 bases from J, with 7 bases between. CDR3 sequence reads: CASSGRLYGYTF. DNA of the CDR3: TGTGCCAGCAGCGGACGACTCTATGGCTACACCTTC.

This clone was detected a few times. V is TRBV5-4 and J is TRBJ1-2, with no clear D. V was trimmed by 3 bases and J by 0 bases, leaving 15 bases between them. The CDR3 sequence is 16 residues long. The germline gives CDR1 SGHNT, CDR2 YYREEE (reference sequence). The CDR3 here is CASSSPGTKSNYGYTF. The CDR3, as DNA: TGTGCCAGCAGCTCGCCGGGAACTAAGTCTAACTATGGCTACACCTTC. The entire variable domain, with the rest obtained from reference TRBV5-4 and TRBJ1-2, is as follows: ETGVTQSPTHLIKTRGQQVTLRCSSQSGHNTVSWYQQALGQGPQFIFQYYREEENGRGNFPPRFSGLQFPNYSSELNVNALELDDSALYLCASSSPGTKSNYGYTFGSGTRLTVV.

This clone has only one observation. The chain recombines TRBV28 with TRBJ2-5, with 9 bases matching TRBD2. Losses at the gene ends were 2 bases for V and 2 bases for J; bases not matched to a gene: 9. Germline CDR1 is MDHEN and CDR2 is SYDVKM. The CDR3 has 17 amino acids. The CDR3 reads CASSLKSWLAGQETQYF. For the CDR3, the DNA is TGTGCCAGCAGTTTAAAAAGCTGGCTAGCGGGACAAGAGACCCAGTACTTC.